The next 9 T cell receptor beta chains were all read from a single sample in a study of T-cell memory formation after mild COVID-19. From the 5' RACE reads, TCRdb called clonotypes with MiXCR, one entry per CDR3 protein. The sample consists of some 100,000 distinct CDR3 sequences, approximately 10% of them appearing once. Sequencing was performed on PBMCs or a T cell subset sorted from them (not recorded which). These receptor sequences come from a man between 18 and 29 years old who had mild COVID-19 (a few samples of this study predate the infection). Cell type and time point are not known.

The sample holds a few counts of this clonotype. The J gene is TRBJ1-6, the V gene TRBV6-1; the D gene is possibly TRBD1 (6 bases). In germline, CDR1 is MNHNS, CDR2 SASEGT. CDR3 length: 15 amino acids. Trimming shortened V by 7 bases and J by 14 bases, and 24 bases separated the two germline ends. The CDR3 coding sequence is TGTGCCAGCACTGGAGAGGGGGACGGGGGTAGAGCCCTCCACTTT. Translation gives CASTGEGDGGRALHF.

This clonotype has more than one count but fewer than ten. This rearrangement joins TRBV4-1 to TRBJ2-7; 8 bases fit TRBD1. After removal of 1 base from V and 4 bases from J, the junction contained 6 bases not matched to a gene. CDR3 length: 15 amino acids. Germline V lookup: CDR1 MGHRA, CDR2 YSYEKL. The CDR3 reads CASSQAGQGAYEQYF. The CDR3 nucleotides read TGCGCCAGCAGCCAAGCCGGGCAGGGGGCTTACGAGCAGTACTTC.

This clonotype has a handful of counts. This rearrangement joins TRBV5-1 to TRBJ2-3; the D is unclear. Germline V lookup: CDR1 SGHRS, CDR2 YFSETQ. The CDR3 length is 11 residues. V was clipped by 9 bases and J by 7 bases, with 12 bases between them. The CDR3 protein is CATTNLNTQYF. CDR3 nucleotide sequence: TGCGCCACCACGAACCTTAATACGCAGTATTTT.

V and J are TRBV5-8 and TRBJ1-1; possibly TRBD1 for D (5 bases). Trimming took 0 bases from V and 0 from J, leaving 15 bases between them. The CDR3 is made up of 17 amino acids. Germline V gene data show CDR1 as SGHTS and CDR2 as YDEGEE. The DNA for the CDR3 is TGTGCCAGCAGCTTGGCCGGGGCATTCCTCGTGAACACTGAAGCTTTCTTT. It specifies CASSLAGAFLVNTEAFF.

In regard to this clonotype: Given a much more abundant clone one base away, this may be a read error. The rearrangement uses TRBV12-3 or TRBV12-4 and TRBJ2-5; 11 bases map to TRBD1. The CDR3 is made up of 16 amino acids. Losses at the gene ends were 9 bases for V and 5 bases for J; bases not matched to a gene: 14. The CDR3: CARSTGQGANMETQYF. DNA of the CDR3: TGTGCCAGAAGCACCGGACAGGGGGCTAATATGGAGACCCAGTACTTC.

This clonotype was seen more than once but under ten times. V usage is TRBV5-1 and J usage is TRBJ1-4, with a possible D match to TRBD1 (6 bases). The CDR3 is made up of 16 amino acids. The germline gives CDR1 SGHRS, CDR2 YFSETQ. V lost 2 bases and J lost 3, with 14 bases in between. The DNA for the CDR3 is TGCGCCAGCAGCTTTCAGGGGCTTTTGCCTAATGAAAAACTGTTTTTT. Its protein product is CASSFQGLLPNEKLFF.

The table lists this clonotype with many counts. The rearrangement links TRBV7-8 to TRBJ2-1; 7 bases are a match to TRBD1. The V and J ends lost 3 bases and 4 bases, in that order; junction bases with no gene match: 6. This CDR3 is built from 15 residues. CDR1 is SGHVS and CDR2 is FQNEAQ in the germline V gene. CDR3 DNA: TGTGCCAGCAGCTTGGAAAGGACAGGTTACAATGAGCAGTTCTTC. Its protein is CASSLERTGYNEQFF. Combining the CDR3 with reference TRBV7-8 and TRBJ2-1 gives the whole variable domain GAGVSQSPRYKVAKRGQDVALRCDPISGHVSLFWYQQALGQGPEFLTYFQNEAQLDKSGLPSDRFFAERPEGSVSTLKIQRTQQEDSAVYLCASSLERTGYNEQFFGPGTRLTVL.

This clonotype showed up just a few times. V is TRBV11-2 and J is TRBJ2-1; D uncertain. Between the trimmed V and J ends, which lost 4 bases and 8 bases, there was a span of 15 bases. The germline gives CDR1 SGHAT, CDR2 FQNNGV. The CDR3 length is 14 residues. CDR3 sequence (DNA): TGTGCCAGCAGCTCGAAGACTCATCTCCATGAGCAGTTCTTC. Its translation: CASSSKTHLHEQFF. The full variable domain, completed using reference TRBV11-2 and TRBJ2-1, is EAGVAQSPRYKIIEKRQSVAFWCNPISGHATLYWYQQILGQGPKLLIQFQNNGVVDDSQLPKDRFSAERLKGVDSTLKIQPAKLEDSAVYLCASSSKTHLHEQFFGPGTRLTVL.

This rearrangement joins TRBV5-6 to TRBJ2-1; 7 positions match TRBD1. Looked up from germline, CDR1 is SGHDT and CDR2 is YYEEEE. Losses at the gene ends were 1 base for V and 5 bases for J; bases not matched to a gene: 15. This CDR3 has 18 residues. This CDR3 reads CASSLTHSSDRRNNEQFF. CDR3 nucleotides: TGTGCCAGCAGCTTGACCCACTCGTCGGACAGGAGAAACAATGAGCAGTTCTTC. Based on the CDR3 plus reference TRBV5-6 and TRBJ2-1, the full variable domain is DAGVTQSPTHLIKTRGQQVTLRCSPKSGHDTVSWYQQALGQGPQFIFQYYEEEERQRGNFPDRFSGHQFPNYSSELNVNALLLGDSALYLCASSLTHSSDRRNNEQFFGPGTRLTVL.